Each of the 13 T cell receptor beta chains below was sequenced from the same sample in a study of radiation and T cells in renal cell carcinoma. Time point in this sample: baseline pretreatment blood. The treatment is: 15 Gy SBRT to primary tumor, nephrectomy 4 weeks later. Sequencing was performed with immunoSEQ multiplex PCR; in TCRdb, only in-frame clones are kept and a portion is missing. This table holds 90,000 to 100,000 clones, 86% found once. This material consisted of blood, taken from a patient whose treatment included radiotherapy and nephrectomy. The receptors originated from a man in his fifties with renal cell carcinoma.

The V and J genes are TRBV2 and TRBJ1-3; the D gene is possibly TRBD1 (5 bases). This CDR3 region has 15 residues. CDR1 and CDR2 from the germline V gene are SNHLY and FYNNEI. Trimming cost V 3 bases and J 0 bases, with 9 bases left between them. CDR3 sequence (DNA): TGTGCCAGCAGTGACCCGACAGTCTCTGGAAACACCATATATTTT. It translates to CASSDPTVSGNTIYF.

The chain combines TRBV7-9 with TRBJ2-7; D call uncertain. V lost 5 bases, J lost 4 bases, and 15 bases lay in between. In germline, CDR1 is SEHNR, CDR2 FQNEAQ (reference sequence). This CDR3 has 14 amino acids. This chain's CDR3 is CASSPRAPAYEQYF. CDR3 DNA: TGTGCCAGCAGCCCTCGGGCCCCAGCTTACGAGCAGTACTTC.

This chain connects TRBV6-1 to TRBJ1-4; D is undetermined. Germline CDR1 is MNHNS and CDR2 is SASEGT. This CDR3 has 15 amino acids. V lost 6 bases and J 7 bases, leaving 18 bases between the germline ends. The CDR3 region is CASRVSISTREKLFF. The CDR3 DNA reads as TGTGCCAGCAGGGTATCTATTAGTACTCGTGAAAAACTGTTTTTT.

This clone appeared once. The chain employs TRBV6-5 and TRBJ2-7; D is undetermined. The V end was cut by 11 bases, the J end by 5 bases, with 22 bases between. The CDR3 is made up of 14 amino acids. Germline V gene data show CDR1 as MNHEY and CDR2 as SVGAGI. The CDR3 DNA reads TGTGCCGCCGGCAGGAGTCGTAGGGTACACGAGCAGTACTTC. It specifies CAAGRSRRVHEQYF.

The chain carries TRBV7-3 and TRBJ2-5; D unclear. Germline V gene sequence: CDR1 SGHTA, CDR2 FQGTGA. The V gene lost 2 bases and the J gene lost 0 bases, with 13 bases spanning the gap. The CDR3 is 16 amino acids. This chain's CDR3 is CASSLVASTNQETQYF. The CDR3 region has the DNA TGTGCCAGCAGCTTAGTGGCCAGCACGAACCAAGAGACCCAGTACTTC.

This sequence joins TRBV11-2 and TRBJ1-3, with unresolved D. The CDR3 length is 15 residues. The V gene lost 2 bases and the J gene lost 3 bases, with 11 bases spanning the gap. Germline V gene sequence: CDR1 SGHAT, CDR2 FQNNGV. The CDR3 DNA reads as TGTGCCAGCAGCTTACCGCTGGACCTTGGAAACACCATATATTTT. It yields the protein CASSLPLDLGNTIYF.

This clone was recorded many times. The gene calls are TRBV21-1 and TRBJ1-5. TRBV21-1 is annotated as a pseudogene. The CDR3 is made up of 14 amino acids. CDR3 bases: TGTGCCAGCTGTCGGATGGGGTTAGGGCAGCCCCAGCATTTT. It encodes CASCRMGLGQPQHF.

This clone was recorded only once. This CDR3 is CASSIRQGFRNEQFF. The CDR3 region has the DNA TGTGCCAGTAGTATAAGGCAGGGCTTTCGCAATGAGCAGTTCTTC. The chain links TRBV19 to TRBJ2-1; D may be TRBD1 (5 bases). Per germline, CDR1 LNHDA and CDR2 SQIVND (reference sequence). The CDR3 runs 15 residues. V lost 2 bases and J 6 bases, leaving 14 bases between the germline ends.

This clone was observed once. This rearrangement joins TRBV2 to TRBJ2-1; a weak D match, TRBD1 (5 bases). This CDR3 comprises 12 residues. Looked up from germline, CDR1 is SNHLY and CDR2 is FYNNEI. CDR3 DNA: TGTGGGTGGGGCCGGCTTTACAATGAGCAGTTCTTC. It codes for CGWGRLYNEQFF.

V gene TRBV13 combines with J gene TRBJ2-2; the D is unclear. This CDR3 has 19 amino acids. Trimming took 0 bases from V and 1 from J, leaving 18 bases between them. Germline V gene sequence: CDR1 PRHDT, CDR2 FYEKMQ (reference sequence). As DNA, the CDR3 is TGTGCCAGCAGCTTAGGTTTCCCCAAGGTAAGGCAGAACACCGGGGAGCTGTTTTTT. It translates to CASSLGFPKVRQNTGELFF.

V is TRBV28 and J is TRBJ1-4, with D perhaps matching TRBD1 (6 bases). Trimming pared 8 bases from V and 6 bases from J, leaving 16 bases between. The CDR3 is made up of 14 amino acids. Per the germline V gene, CDR1 is MDHEN and CDR2 is SYDVKM. CDR3 residues: CASVRQGSDEKLFF. The CDR3 nucleotides read TGTGCCAGCGTCCGCCAGGGGTCTGATGAAAAACTGTTTTTT.

The chain is built from TRBV14 and TRBJ1-2, with 8 bases lining up with TRBD1. Germline V gives CDR1 SGHDN, CDR2 FVKESK. J was trimmed by 3 bases and V by 0 bases; bases with no gene match: 12. The CDR3 spans 18 residues. CDR3 protein: CASSQETGTGFVDYGYTF. As DNA, the CDR3 is TGTGCCAGCAGCCAAGAGACCGGGACAGGCTTCGTTGACTATGGCTACACCTTC.

This chain joins TRBV10-3 and TRBJ1-4; D unresolved. V lost 8 bases to trimming and J lost 0 bases, with 7 bases between them. The CDR3 is 13 amino acids. Germline CDR1 ENHRY, CDR2 SYGVKD. The CDR3: CAIQEPTNEKLFF. CDR3 bases: TGTGCCATCCAAGAGCCAACTAATGAAAAACTGTTTTTT.